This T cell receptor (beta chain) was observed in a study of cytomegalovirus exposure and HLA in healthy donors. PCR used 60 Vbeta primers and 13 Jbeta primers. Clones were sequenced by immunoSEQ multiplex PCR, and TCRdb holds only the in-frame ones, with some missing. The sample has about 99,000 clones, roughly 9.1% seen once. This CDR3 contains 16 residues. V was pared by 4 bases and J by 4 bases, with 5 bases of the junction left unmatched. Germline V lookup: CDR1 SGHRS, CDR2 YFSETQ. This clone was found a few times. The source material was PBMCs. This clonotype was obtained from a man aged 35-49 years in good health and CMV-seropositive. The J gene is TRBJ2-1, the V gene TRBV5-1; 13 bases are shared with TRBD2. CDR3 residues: CASSRGLAGFYNEQFF. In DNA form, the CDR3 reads TGCGCCAGCAGCAGGGGACTAGCGGGATTTTACAATGAGCAGTTCTTC.